The clone carrying this T cell receptor beta chain is categorized as medium-sized. The antigen remains undetermined. The data belong to a study of spatial heterogeneity in lung cancer. Notes on the study in general: Tumor mutation count correlated with how many alpha and beta TCRs expanded intratumorally.

TCRdb recomputed calls from the 5' RACE reads with MiXCR, one row per CDR3 protein. Found here are about 13,000 distinct CDR3 sequences, about 5.6% of them singletons; the top ten hold around 10%. The time point was: sample taken at primary tumor resection. Deletions cut 5 bases from V and 5 bases from J, with 5 bases between. The CDR3 contains 11 residues. This sequence joins TRBV12-3 or TRBV12-4 and TRBJ2-3; D possibly corresponds to TRBD2 (5 bases). Material: lung tumor tissue, obtained at surgery. The receptor was isolated from a female donor with early-stage non-small cell lung cancer. CDR3 bases: TGTGCCAGCAGTCGGGGAGATACGCAGTATTTT. This sequence encodes CASSRGDTQYF.